This record covers a single T cell receptor (beta chain). The data are from a study of blood T cell repertoires in COVID-19. In the study overall: T cells, B-cell-depleted T cells, or PBMCs supplied cDNA or gDNA.

The CDR3 extends over 15 amino acids. Germline values: CDR1 ENHRY, CDR2 SYGVKD. Trimming left V 2 bases short and J 9 bases short, with 14 bases between. Assay: immunoSEQ multiplex PCR; the TCRdb copy retains only in-frame clones and omits some. The data contain some 110,000 clones, 80% of them seen just once; the ten biggest clones take up 16%. Sequencing was carried out using peripheral blood. This rearrangement joins TRBV10-3 to TRBJ1-6, with D uncertain. The origin of this receptor is a man aged 60 to 69 with active or convalescent COVID-19. The CDR3 loop is CAISEPPAGGSPLHF. The CDR3 nucleotides are TGTGCCATCAGTGAGCCCCCGGCTGGAGGTTCACCCCTCCACTTT.